A single sample is the source of the 27 T cell receptor beta chains below, sequenced in a study of cytomegalovirus exposure and HLA in healthy donors. Profiling relied on immunoSEQ multiplex PCR, and the TCRdb table lists in-frame clones only, not all of them. Counted here are 70,000 to 75,000 clones, around 94% occurring once; the ten biggest clones make up roughly 3%. The source material was PBMCs. The receptors come from a woman aged 18-29 years in good health and CMV-seropositive.

The V and J genes are TRBV28 and TRBJ2-5; D perhaps matches TRBD1 (6 bases). V lost 3 bases to trimming and J lost 2 bases, with 7 bases between them. Germline assignment: CDR1 MDHEN and CDR2 SYDVKM. The CDR3 consists of 13 residues. CDR3 sequence (DNA): TGTGCCAGCAGTTTGGACAGACAAGAGACCCAGTACTTC. Encoded protein: CASSLDRQETQYF.

J is TRBJ1-4 and V is TRBV4-1; 11 bases are a match to TRBD1. J gave up 5 bases and V 1 base, and 6 bases lay outside the gene matches. Germline-derived CDR1 and CDR2 are MGHRA and YSYEKL. The CDR3 runs to 17 residues. The CDR3 coding sequence is TGCGCCAGCAGCCAAGTGGGACAGGGGGTGCCGAATGAAAAACTGTTTTTT. Translated: CASSQVGQGVPNEKLFF.

This clone was picked up one time. The rearrangement joins TRBV7-6 to TRBJ1-6; 7 bases line up with TRBD1. The CDR3 is 16 residues long. The germline V gene has CDR1 SGHVS and CDR2 FNYEAQ. V dropped 1 base and J dropped 6; count of bases not matched to a gene: 6. DNA for the CDR3: TGTGCCAGCAGCTTAGGTTCGACAGGGAGTAATTCACCCCTCCACTTT. Translation gives CASSLGSTGSNSPLHF.

The CDR3 region has the DNA TGTGCCAGTAGTGACCCGAGCGGGACGAGCTCCTACGAGCAGTACTTC. Residues: CASSDPSGTSSYEQYF. The chain uses TRBV19 and TRBJ2-7, with 7 bases aligning to TRBD2. This CDR3 spans 16 amino acids. Germline trimming cut 5 bases from V and 0 bases from J; bases unmatched to any gene: 10. The germline V gene has CDR1 LNHDA and CDR2 SQIVND (reference sequence).

As DNA, the CDR3 is TGTGCCAGCAGTTCCGGGGGGAGGGCCGAGCAGTACTTC. This codes for CASSSGGRAEQYF. The rearrangement uses TRBV28 and TRBJ2-7; 7 bases map to TRBD2. Germline V CDR1 and CDR2: MDHEN, SYDVKM. There are 13 residues in the CDR3. The V gene end was trimmed by 4 bases and the J gene end by 6 bases; junction bases not matched to a gene: 6.

This clone was seen a single time. This chain joins TRBV30 and TRBJ2-1, with D possibly TRBD2 on 6 matching bases. The CDR3 contains 15 residues. The ends were cut back, 6 bases at V and 5 bases at J, with 20 bases in the middle. The germline CDR1 and CDR2 sequences are GTSNPN and SVGIG (reference sequence). The CDR3 is CACPFSGFGDNEQFF. In nucleotides, the CDR3 is TGTGCCTGTCCTTTCAGCGGGTTCGGCGACAATGAGCAGTTCTTC.

V gene TRBV5-1 combines with J gene TRBJ2-5, with D perhaps matching TRBD1 (6 bases). The V gene lost 3 bases and the J gene lost 2 bases, with 14 bases spanning the gap. This CDR3 contains 15 residues. Germline V CDR1 and CDR2: SGHRS, YFSETQ. The CDR3 spells CASSWYPDRQETQYF. In DNA form, the CDR3 reads TGCGCCAGCAGCTGGTACCCGGACAGACAAGAGACCCAGTACTTC. The variable domain in full, completed from reference TRBV5-1 and TRBJ2-5, reads KAGVTQTPRYLIKTRGQQVTLSCSPISGHRSVSWYQQTPGQGLQFLFEYFSETQRNKGNFPGRFSGRQFSNSRSEMNVSTLELGDSALYLCASSWYPDRQETQYFGPGTRLLVL.

The chain is built from TRBV19 and TRBJ1-5; D gene uncertain. The V gene lost 6 bases and the J gene lost 5 bases, with 14 bases spanning the gap. Germline loops: CDR1 LNHDA, CDR2 SQIVND (reference sequence). The CDR3 loop spans 14 amino acids. The CDR3 protein is CASSYAGPHQPQHF. The CDR3 nucleotides are TGTGCCAGTAGCTATGCAGGTCCTCATCAGCCCCAGCATTTT.

The V call is TRBV7-8, the J call TRBJ1-2, with D hard to call. The CDR3 consists of 13 residues. Germline loops: CDR1 SGHVS, CDR2 FQNEAQ. V was shortened by 3 bases and J by 0 bases, with 5 bases between the two germline ends. The CDR3 region has the DNA TGTGCCAGCAGCTTTTCCGCTAACTATGGCTACACCTTC. This encodes CASSFSANYGYTF.

Only one count was recorded for this clone. The rearrangement uses TRBV7-2 and TRBJ1-6; TRBD1 agrees at 8 bases. The CDR3 totals 16 residues. The trim removed 0 bases at V and 9 bases at J, leaving 7 bases unmatched. Germline assignment: CDR1 SGHTA and CDR2 FQGNSA. CDR3 sequence reads: CASSLAGQGALSPLHF. The CDR3 DNA reads TGTGCCAGCAGCTTAGCGGGGCAGGGGGCGCTTTCACCCCTCCACTTT.

The chain recombines TRBV15 with TRBJ2-7; a weak D match, TRBD1 (6 bases). Deletions cut 0 bases from V and 4 bases from J, with 10 bases between. The germline V gene has CDR1 LNHNV and CDR2 YYDKDF (reference sequence). CDR3 size: 14 residues. CDR3 DNA: TGTGCCACCAGCAGAGATGCCAGGGGTTACGAGCAGTACTTC. It translates to CATSRDARGYEQYF. The whole variable domain, remainder taken from reference TRBV15 and TRBJ2-7, is DAMVIQNPRYQVTQFGKPVTLSCSQTLNHNVMYWYQQKSSQAPKLLFHYYDKDFNNEADTPDNFQSRRPNTSFCFLDIRSPGLGDTAMYLCATSRDARGYEQYFGPGTRLTVT.

The chain has TRBV5-6 and TRBJ2-3, with a possible D match to TRBD1 (6 bases). This CDR3 comprises 14 residues. Looked up from germline, CDR1 is SGHDT and CDR2 is YYEEEE. Trimming stripped 2 bases from V and 1 base from J, with 8 bases between. CDR3 sequence: CASSFGTRTDTQYF. Written as DNA, the CDR3 is TGTGCCAGCAGCTTCGGGACACGCACAGATACGCAGTATTTT.

The genes are TRBV27 and TRBJ2-5; perhaps TRBD1 as D (7 bases). CDR3 size: 14 residues. The germline V gene encodes CDR1 MNHEY and CDR2 SMNVEV (reference sequence). V lost 8 bases and J 5 bases, leaving 18 bases between the germline ends. Written as DNA, the CDR3 is TGTGCCAGCTCCCCAGGGGGGCTGCCCGAGACCCAGTACTTC. Translation gives CASSPGGLPETQYF.

The V gene is TRBV27, the J gene TRBJ2-5; tentative D call: TRBD2 (6 bases). The germline gives CDR1 MNHEY, CDR2 SMNVEV (reference sequence). CDR3 length equals 15 residues. The V and J ends lost 4 bases and 2 bases respectively, with 14 bases between them. This chain's CDR3 is CASSSYHGGQETQYF. CDR3 nucleotides: TGTGCCAGCAGTTCCTACCACGGGGGTCAAGAGACCCAGTACTTC.

The rearrangement links TRBV7-9 to TRBJ2-1; 11 bases map to TRBD2. Germline loops: CDR1 SEHNR, CDR2 FQNEAQ (reference sequence). The CDR3 spans 16 residues. V lost 6 bases, J lost 3 bases, and 7 bases stayed unmatched. CDR3 sequence (DNA): TGTGCCAGCAGTCTCATTAGCGGGAGGGACTACAATGAGCAGTTCTTC. The encoded protein is CASSLISGRDYNEQFF.

The V call is TRBV7-2, the J call TRBJ2-5; tentative D call: TRBD2 (7 bases). V was shortened by 7 bases and J by 3 bases, with 18 bases between the two germline ends. CDR3 length: 15 residues. Per germline, CDR1 SGHTA and CDR2 FQGNSA. CDR3 amino acids: CASNEGGAGEETQYF. The CDR3 nucleotides read TGTGCCAGCAACGAAGGGGGGGCTGGGGAAGAGACCCAGTACTTC.

This chain's CDR3 is CASSRDRDTQYF. The CDR3 DNA reads TGTGCCAGCTCACGGGACAGAGATACGCAGTATTTT. The chain employs TRBV18 and TRBJ2-3; 7 bases align to TRBD1. The CDR3 has 12 residues. After removal of 4 bases from V and 5 bases from J, the junction contained 0 bases not matched to a gene. Germline V gene sequence: CDR1 KGHSH, CDR2 LQKENI.

The chain carries TRBV4-1 and TRBJ2-1; 10 bases agree with TRBD1. The CDR3 loop spans 17 amino acids. Trimming took 0 bases from V and 4 from J; bases not matched to a gene: 6. From germline, CDR1 is MGHRA and CDR2 YSYEKL. The CDR3 DNA reads TGCGCCAGCAGCCAAGATCCTTGGACAGGGGGTTACAATGAGCAGTTCTTC. It encodes CASSQDPWTGGYNEQFF.

This chain links TRBV5-6 with TRBJ2-3, with 7 positions matching TRBD2. The germline gives CDR1 SGHDT, CDR2 YYEEEE. The CDR3 extends over 14 amino acids. J was trimmed by 4 bases and V by 4 bases; bases with no gene match: 6. The chain's CDR3 is CASSRGGSADTQYF. The CDR3 coding sequence is TGTGCCAGCAGCCGGGGCGGGAGTGCAGATACGCAGTATTTT.

This sequence joins TRBV18 and TRBJ1-1; 10 nucleotides match TRBD1. Trimming at V came to 2 bases and at J to 6 bases, leaving 9 bases not matched to a gene. This CDR3 contains 16 residues. Germline V gene sequence: CDR1 KGHSH, CDR2 LQKENI. The CDR3 nucleotides read TGTGCCAGCTCACCAGGGACAGGGGTTGGCGTTTCTGAAGCTTTCTTT. This codes for CASSPGTGVGVSEAFF.

The rearrangement links TRBV7-3 to TRBJ2-2; maybe TRBD2 (5 bases). The CDR3 length is 14 residues. V lost 3 bases, J lost 7 bases, and 12 bases lay in between. From germline, CDR1 is SGHTA and CDR2 FQGTGA. In DNA form, the CDR3 reads TGTGCCAGCAGCTTGGCGCGGGCCGGCGGGGAGCTGTTTTTT. Its protein is CASSLARAGGELFF.

This rearrangement joins TRBV5-1 to TRBJ2-7; D unclear. CDR3 size: 13 residues. V was cut by 0 bases and J by 2 bases, with 6 bases left in between. The germline CDR1 and CDR2 sequences are SGHRS and YFSETQ. CDR3 region: CASSLDRTYEQYF. CDR3 coding DNA: TGCGCCAGCAGCTTGGACAGAACCTACGAGCAGTACTTC.

The genes are TRBV5-1 and TRBJ1-1; D perhaps matches TRBD1 (6 bases). The CDR3 has 17 amino acids. Germline CDR1 reads SGHRS; CDR2 reads YFSETQ. The germline V and J ends were trimmed by 0 bases and 0 bases, with 15 bases remaining between them. CDR3 residues: CASSLASGTPMNTEAFF. The DNA of the CDR3 is TGCGCCAGCAGCTTGGCCTCCGGGACACCTATGAACACTGAAGCTTTCTTT.

This clone was seen just once. The chain combines TRBV9 with TRBJ2-1, with 8 nucleotides matching TRBD2. In germline, CDR1 is SGDLS, CDR2 YYNGEE. The length of the CDR3 is 15 residues. With V trimmed by 0 bases and J by 7 bases, 6 bases remained unmatched. CDR3 coding DNA: TGTGCCAGCAGCGTAGGGGCGGGGGGAACGAATGAGCAGTTCTTC. Translated, it gives CASSVGAGGTNEQFF.

The chain is built from TRBV5-4 and TRBJ2-7; 14 bases agree with TRBD2. This CDR3 region has 15 residues. V dropped 3 bases and J dropped 4; count of bases not matched to a gene: 3. Germline CDR1 is SGHNT and CDR2 is YYREEE (reference sequence). The CDR3: CASSWGTSGSYEQYF. CDR3 DNA sequence: TGTGCCAGCAGCTGGGGGACTAGCGGGAGTTACGAGCAGTACTTC.

This chain joins TRBV1 and TRBJ2-2; the D call in the table, TRBD1, was not verified against the DNA. TRBV1 is classified as a pseudogene. The CDR3 loop spans 19 amino acids. The CDR3 loop is CTSSQVGQITVKNTGELFF. The CDR3 DNA reads TGCACCAGCAGCCAAGTTGGGCAGATAACCGTTAAAAACACCGGGGAGCTGTTTTTT.

J is TRBJ1-1 and V is TRBV5-1; D not resolved. CDR1 and CDR2 from the germline V gene are SGHRS and YFSETQ. This CDR3 is 14 amino acids long. Trimming removed 0 bases from V and 5 bases from J, with 11 bases in between. This CDR3 is CASSLAAGSTEAFF. The CDR3, as DNA: TGCGCCAGCAGCTTGGCCGCGGGTAGTACTGAAGCTTTCTTT.